This paragraph reports one T cell receptor beta chain. This clonotype was seen at least ten times. Its cognate antigen has yet to be identified. No clone much larger than this one lies a single base away; base qualities are absent. The library was prepared using 5' RACE. TCRdb shows the sequencer as NextSeq 500. In the TCR library protocol, a unique molecular identifier was attached to each TCR cDNA molecule so that PCR and sequencing errors could be corrected. Per the authors' processing: TCR identification, UMI-based error correction and CDR3 extraction were all carried out with Decombinator tools. TCRs above a frequency of 2 per 1,000, corresponding to the top 1% of the tumor frequency distribution, were defined as expanded. Expanded tumor TCRs statistically deemed absent (corrected P<0.05) from at least one tumor region were classed as regional, and all other expanded tumor TCRs were classed as ubiquitous. Renyi diversity was computed with the R vegan package after each repertoire had been subsampled 100 times to 5,000 TCRs. CDR3 similarity networks were built from amino acid triplet string-kernel similarity, connecting CDR3s with pairwise similarity above 0.82. TCRdb reanalyzed the raw reads on its own, using fastp at Q25 for trimming and MiXCR for clone calling, and kept in-frame beta chains. Here each entry gathers all rows of one CDR3 protein and keeps the most common genes and DNA. None of the V and J calls come from the authors' own analysis; TCRdb made them. This sample is represented by about 27,000 distinct CDR3 sequences; approximately 6.5% of them were singletons. The ten most abundant clones make up about 24% of the sample.

The data stem from a study of spatial heterogeneity in lung cancer (dated by TCRdb to the late 2010s). About the investigation overall: More beta-chain than alpha-chain transcripts were consistently detected, likely reflecting higher beta-chain transcript abundance. The study linked features of the TCR repertoire to counts of nonsynonymous mutations, which were determined by whole-exome sequencing of tumor tissue. In the raw uncorrected reads, each unique combination of TCR and UMI appeared on average more than ten times. In tumor regions, TCR transcript counts showed a strong correlation with a T cell transcriptional module score derived from matched bulk RNA-seq. In non-small cell lung cancer, the study quantitatively compared TCR alpha and beta repertoires across several tumor regions, matched nontumor lung, and blood. At surgery, over 200 tumor regions, 63 to 70 matched nontumor lung samples and 56 PBMC samples were TCR-sequenced for both alpha and beta chains.

Relative to germline, V is missing 2 bases and J is missing 5 bases, with 12 bases of the junction outside any gene match. Looking up the germline V gene yields CDR1 SGHRS and CDR2 YFSETQ. From its cysteine to its phenylalanine, the CDR3 spans 16 amino acids. Only CDR3 DNA is held: 48 bases, read in frame from base 1. The time point label of this sample denotes: sample taken at primary tumor resection. Donors were around 69 patients with early-stage, untreated non-small cell lung cancer from the lung TRACERx cohort. Whole RNA extracted from tumor and nontumor lung tissue, or from cryopreserved PBMC samples, was used for TCR sequencing without cell sorting. Only patients for whom sufficient RNA was available from at least two tumor regions were selected for TCR sequencing. Tumor and adjacent nontumor lung specimens were reviewed by a lung pathologist before selection. Overall study results and their limits: TCR-seq was estimated to cover only around 7.2% of tumor T cells for alpha chains and approximately 12% for beta chains. Counts of ubiquitous and regional expanded TCRs correlated with counts of ubiquitous and regional nonsynonymous mutations, respectively. The tumor nonsynonymous mutation count correlated with the number of expanded alpha and beta TCRs within the tumor. Confirming at a functional level the hypothesis that regional TCRs recognize regional mutations was considered to require additional single-cell paired TCR alpha and beta sequencing.

Recombination linked TRBV5-1 to TRBJ2-5, and TRBD1 matches 7 of the central bases. This TCR was recovered from a male donor with early-stage non-small cell lung cancer. The sequencing used lung tumor tissue, collected at surgery. The sequenced DNA: TGCGCCAGCAGCTTACTTCCACAGGGGTTCGGTGAGACCCAGTACTTC. Protein translation: CASSLLPQGFGETQYF.